The T cell receptor (beta chain) under discussion was sequenced for a study of T cells in Graves' hyperthyroidism and ophthalmopathy. This clonotype was seen repeatedly, ten times or more. Template material for amplifying TCR beta CDR3 regions consisted of RNA transcripts. The TCR CDR3 first-round RT-PCR relied on the HTBI primer set. TCRdb reprocessed the multiplex PCR reads with MiXCR, giving one entry per CDR3 protein. The sample has about 570,000 distinct CDR3 sequences; just over 45% are singletons. The CDR3 consists of 14 residues. Per germline, CDR1 SGHTA and CDR2 FQGNSA. The V gene lost 5 bases and the J gene lost 0 bases, with 11 bases spanning the gap. Uncontrolled infection, other autoimmune disease, pregnancy and lactation each barred patients from inclusion.

This receptor was identified in an adult woman with Graves' disease, either hyperthyroidism or ophthalmopathy (not recorded which). The chain carries TRBV7-2 and TRBJ2-7, with D perhaps being TRBD1 or TRBD2 (5 bases each). The sequenced material came from peripheral blood or thyroid tissue (not recorded which). The CDR3 here is CASSQADTSYEQYF. CDR3 nucleotide sequence: TGTGCCAGCAGCCAAGCGGACACCTCCTACGAGCAGTACTTC.